This T cell receptor (beta chain) is from a study of cytomegalovirus exposure and HLA in healthy donors. As regards this clone: Its antigen is not identified.

There were likely unrecorded immune exposures, though donors were nominally healthy when sampled. Trimming took 11 bases from V and 1 from J, leaving 14 bases between them. Germline V lookup: CDR1 MNHNS, CDR2 SASEGT. The CDR3 is made up of 13 amino acids. The PCR employed 60 Vbeta primers together with 13 Jbeta primers. The data were produced by immunoSEQ multiplex PCR, yet TCRdb's version contains in-frame clones alone and is incomplete. This sample has approximately 180,000 clones, with more than 60% found just once. Whole-study findings and limits: Among the sequence variants, a highly shared cluster was likely an artifact of sequencing. Per a prior analysis, the majority of TCR beta V segments were productive roughly 90% or roughly 30% of the time. Specificity of a few CMV-associated chains for CMV antigens was verified in vitro.

Material for sequencing was PBMCs. This chain joins TRBV6-1 and TRBJ2-5; the D is unclear. The sequence came from a woman in her sixties or seventies in good health and CMV-seropositive. Here the CDR3 reads CAANLLPQETQYF. CDR3 coding DNA: TGTGCCGCCAACCTACTACCCCAAGAGACCCAGTACTTC.